Included here is one T cell receptor beta chain sequence, with context. The antigen is not known. This entry belongs to a study of T cell responses to AZD1222 COVID-19 vaccine. Broader study findings: With dominance at 160-218 and 743-854, vaccine-associated CD4 TCRs spanned spike. No repertoire was sampled before or during the peak T cell response, only after it. Reportedly, close to half of spike-specific TCRs are directed against unmutated variant regions.

Measured with immunoSEQ multiplex PCR; TCRdb has only the in-frame clones, and not every one. The sample carries approximately 130,000 clones, 75% to 90% recorded once. CDR3 length: 16 residues. V gave up 1 base and J gave up 6 bases, with 16 bases separating them. CDR1 is MGHRA and CDR2 is YSYEKL in the germline V gene. The source of this sequence is an adult in good health. The V and J genes are TRBV4-1 and TRBJ2-1, with D perhaps being TRBD1 or TRBD2 (5 bases each). Specimen: peripheral blood, collected on day 0 of MenACWY control vaccination. CDR3 DNA: TGCGCCAGCAGCCAAGGAAGGGCATATGGGGGCAATGAGCAGTTCTTC. It codes for CASSQGRAYGGNEQFF.